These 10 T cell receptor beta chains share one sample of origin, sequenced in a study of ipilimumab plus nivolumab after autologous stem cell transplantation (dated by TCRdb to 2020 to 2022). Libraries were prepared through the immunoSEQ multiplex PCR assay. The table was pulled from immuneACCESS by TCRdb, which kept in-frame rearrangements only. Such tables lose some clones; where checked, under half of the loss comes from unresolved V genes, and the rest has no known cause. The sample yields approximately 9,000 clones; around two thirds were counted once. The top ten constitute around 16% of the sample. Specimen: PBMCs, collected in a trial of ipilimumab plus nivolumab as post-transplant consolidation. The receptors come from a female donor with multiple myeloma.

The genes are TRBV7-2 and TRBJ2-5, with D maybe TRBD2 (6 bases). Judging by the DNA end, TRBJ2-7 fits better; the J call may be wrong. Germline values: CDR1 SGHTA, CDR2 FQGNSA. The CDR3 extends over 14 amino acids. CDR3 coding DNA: TGTGCCAGCAGCTCCCAGATCGCGGGGTACGAGCAGTACTTC. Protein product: CASSSQIAGYEQYF.

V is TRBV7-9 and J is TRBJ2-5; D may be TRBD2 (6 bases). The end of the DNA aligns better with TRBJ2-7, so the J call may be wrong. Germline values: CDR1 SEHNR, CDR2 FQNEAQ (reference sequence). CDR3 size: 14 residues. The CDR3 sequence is CASSPPTGVLEQYF. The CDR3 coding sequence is TGTGCCAGCAGCCCCCCGACGGGGGTCCTCGAGCAGTACTTC.

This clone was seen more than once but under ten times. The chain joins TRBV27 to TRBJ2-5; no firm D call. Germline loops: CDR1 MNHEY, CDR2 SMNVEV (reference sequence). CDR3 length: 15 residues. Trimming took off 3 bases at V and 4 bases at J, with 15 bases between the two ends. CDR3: CASSFRAGTTETQYF. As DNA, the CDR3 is TGTGCCAGCAGTTTTAGGGCAGGTACCACAGAGACCCAGTACTTC.

This chain's CDR3 is CASSLSPDTQYF. In nucleotides, the CDR3 is TGTGCCAGCAGCTTATCGCCAGATACGCAGTATTTT. The chain employs TRBV12-2 and TRBJ2-3. TRBV12-2 is a documented pseudogene. The CDR3 is 12 residues long.

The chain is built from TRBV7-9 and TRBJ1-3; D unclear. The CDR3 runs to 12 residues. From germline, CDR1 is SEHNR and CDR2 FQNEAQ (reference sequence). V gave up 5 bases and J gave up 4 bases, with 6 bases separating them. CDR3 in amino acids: CASSLGGNTIYF. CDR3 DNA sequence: TGTGCCAGCAGCCTCGGGGGAAACACCATATATTTT.

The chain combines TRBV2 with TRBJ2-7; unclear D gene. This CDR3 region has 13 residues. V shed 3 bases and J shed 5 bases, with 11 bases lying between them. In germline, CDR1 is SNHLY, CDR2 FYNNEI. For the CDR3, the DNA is TGTGCCAGCAGTGATGGCGGAGTTGACGAGCAGTACTTC. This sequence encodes CASSDGGVDEQYF.

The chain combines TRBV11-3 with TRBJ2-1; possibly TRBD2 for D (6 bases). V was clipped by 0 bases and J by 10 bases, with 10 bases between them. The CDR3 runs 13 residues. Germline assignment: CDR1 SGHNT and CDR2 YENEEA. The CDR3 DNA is TGTGCCAGCAGCTTAGAGGCGGGGCGCGAGCAGTTCTTC. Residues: CASSLEAGREQFF.

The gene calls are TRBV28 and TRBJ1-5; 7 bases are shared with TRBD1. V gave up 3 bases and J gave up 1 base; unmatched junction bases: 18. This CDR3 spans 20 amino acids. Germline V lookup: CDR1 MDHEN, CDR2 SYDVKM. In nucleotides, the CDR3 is TGTGCCAGCAGTTTCAGTGTGAGCAGGGGGTTTATACAGAGCAATCAGCCCCAGCATTTT. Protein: CASSFSVSRGFIQSNQPQHF. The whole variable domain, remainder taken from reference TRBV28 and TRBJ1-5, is DVKVTQSSRYLVKRTGEKVFLECVQDMDHENMFWYRQDPGLGLRLIYFSYDVKMKEKGDIPEGYSVSREKKERFSLILESASTNQTSMYLCASSFSVSRGFIQSNQPQHFGDGTRLSIL.

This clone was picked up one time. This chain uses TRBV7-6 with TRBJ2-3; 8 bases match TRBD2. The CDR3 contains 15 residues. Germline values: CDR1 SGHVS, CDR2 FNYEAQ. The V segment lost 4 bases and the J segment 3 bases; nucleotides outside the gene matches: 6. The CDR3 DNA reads TGTGCCAGCAGCTACCCGGGACTAGGAACAGATACGCAGTATTTT. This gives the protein CASSYPGLGTDTQYF.

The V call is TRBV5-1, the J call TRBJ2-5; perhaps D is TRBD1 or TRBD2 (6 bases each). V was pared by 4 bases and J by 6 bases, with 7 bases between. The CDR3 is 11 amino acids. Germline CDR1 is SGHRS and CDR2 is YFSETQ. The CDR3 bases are TGCGCCAGCAGCGGGGGGCAGACCCAGTACTTC. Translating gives CASSGGQTQYF.